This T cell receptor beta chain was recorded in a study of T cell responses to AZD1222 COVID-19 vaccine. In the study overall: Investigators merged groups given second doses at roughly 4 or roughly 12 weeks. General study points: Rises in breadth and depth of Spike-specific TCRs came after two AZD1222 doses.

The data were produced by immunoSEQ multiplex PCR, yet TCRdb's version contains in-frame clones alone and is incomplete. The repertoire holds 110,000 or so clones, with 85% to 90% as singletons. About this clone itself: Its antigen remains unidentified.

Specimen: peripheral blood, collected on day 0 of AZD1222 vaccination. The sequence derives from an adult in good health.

The CDR3 is CASSGVNYGYTF. CDR3 nucleotides: TGTGCCAGCAGTGGGGTGAACTATGGCTACACCTTC. The rearrangement joins TRBV2 to TRBJ1-2; D is unresolved. Germline CDR1 SNHLY, CDR2 FYNNEI. Trimming pared 4 bases from V and 2 bases from J, leaving 5 bases between. CDR3 length equals 12 residues. Combining the CDR3 with reference TRBV2 and TRBJ1-2 gives the whole variable domain EPEVTQTPSHQVTQMGQEVILRCVPISNHLYFYWYRQILGQKVEFLVSFYNNEISEKSEIFDDQFSVERPDGSNFTLKIRSTKLEDSAMYFCASSGVNYGYTFGSGTRLTVV.